The 24 T cell receptor beta chains presented below share a single source sample, sequenced in a study of STAT5B mutations in CD4+ large granular lymphocyte leukemia. Method: immunoSEQ multiplex PCR; TCRdb's copy keeps in-frame clones and lacks some. Here the sample spans tens of thousands of clones, roughly 77% being singletons. Sequencing was carried out using CD4+ T cells from blood buffy coats. These receptors were obtained from a human donor in good health.

V is TRBV7-2 and J is TRBJ1-6; no clear D gene. The CDR3 runs to 13 residues. CDR1 is SGHTA and CDR2 is FQGNSA in the germline V gene. V lost 1 base and J 9 bases, leaving 7 bases between the germline ends. CDR3 in amino acids: CASSLGVTSPLHF. CDR3 sequence (DNA): TGTGCCAGCAGCTTAGGGGTCACTTCACCCCTCCACTTT.

CDR3: CASSQSQWETQYF. CDR3 nucleotides: TGCGCCAGCAGCCAAAGCCAGTGGGAGACCCAGTACTTC. The rearrangement uses TRBV4-3 and TRBJ2-5; D gene unclear. V lost 2 bases and J lost 5, with 9 bases in between. Germline CDR1 is LGHNA and CDR2 is YSLEER. This CDR3 comprises 13 residues.

The rearrangement links TRBV6-6 to TRBJ1-1; weak D call: TRBD1 (5 bases). The CDR3 loop spans 14 amino acids. The germline V and J ends were trimmed by 2 bases and 5 bases, with 12 bases remaining between them. Germline CDR1 is MNHNY and CDR2 is SVGAGI (reference sequence). In nucleotides, the CDR3 is TGTGCCAGCAGTTACGGGCAGGGAGGGACTGAAGCTTTCTTT. Encoded protein: CASSYGQGGTEAFF.

The CDR3 coding sequence is TGTGCCAGCAGCCGTACTTCTGGGGCCAACGTCCTGACTTTC. Encoded protein: CASSRTSGANVLTF. The chain has TRBV7-2 and TRBJ2-6; D is undetermined. Germline V gene lookup returns CDR1 SGHTA and CDR2 FQGNSA. The CDR3 totals 14 residues. The V and J ends lost 5 bases and 1 base respectively, with 6 bases between them.

The chain is built from TRBV19 and TRBJ1-5; TRBD1 matches at 7 bases. Germline V lookup: CDR1 LNHDA, CDR2 SQIVND (reference sequence). CDR3 length: 20 amino acids. Trimming removed 4 bases from V and 11 bases from J; junction bases left unmatched: 29. The DNA for the CDR3 is TGTGCCAGTAGTACGAACATACTGAACCCAACAGACAGGGCTCAATGGGCCCAGCATTTT. Encoded protein: CASSTNILNPTDRAQWAQHF.

This chain links TRBV7-9 with TRBJ2-4; TRBD1 matches 7 bases. The ends lost 6 bases at V and 5 bases at J; junction bases unmatched: 1. Germline assignment: CDR1 SEHNR and CDR2 FQNEAQ (reference sequence). The CDR3 spans 12 residues. The CDR3 sequence is CASSDRENIQYF. DNA for the CDR3: TGTGCCAGCAGTGACAGGGAAAACATTCAGTACTTC.

The chain joins TRBV30 to TRBJ1-5; D is undetermined. The CDR3 is 12 amino acids. Trimming left V 0 bases short and J 5 bases short, with 5 bases between. Per germline, CDR1 GTSNPN and CDR2 SVGIG (reference sequence). CDR3 bases: TGTGCCTGGAGTGTTCGTCATCAGCCCCAGCATTTT. Residues: CAWSVRHQPQHF.

V usage is TRBV9 and J usage is TRBJ1-1, with D perhaps TRBD1 (5 bases). Trimming pared 2 bases from V and 1 base from J, leaving 9 bases between. CDR1 is SGDLS, CDR2 YYNGEE, per germline. CDR3 length equals 14 residues. The CDR3 nucleotides are TGTGCCAGCAGCGTGGGGGGAACGAACACTGAAGCTTTCTTT. Amino acid sequence: CASSVGGTNTEAFF.

The J gene is TRBJ1-1, the V gene TRBV28; TRBD1 matches at 9 bases. With 6 bases clipped from V and 0 bases from J, the junction kept 2 bases outside the gene matches. The CDR3 covers 14 residues. Germline V CDR1 and CDR2: MDHEN, SYDVKM. This CDR3 reads CASSTGGMNTEAFF. The DNA of the CDR3 is TGTGCCAGCAGCACAGGGGGCATGAACACTGAAGCTTTCTTT.

The chain is built from TRBV18 and TRBJ2-3; 7 nucleotides agree with TRBD2. The CDR3 length is 18 residues. Germline V gene sequence: CDR1 KGHSH, CDR2 LQKENI. The ends lost 3 bases at V and 2 bases at J; junction bases unmatched: 14. CDR3 region: CASSPIQGGGRATDTQYF. In nucleotides, the CDR3 is TGTGCCAGCTCACCGATCCAGGGCGGGGGAAGGGCCACAGATACGCAGTATTTT.

This clone was found a few times. The chain has TRBV28 and TRBJ1-5; 8 bases are shared with TRBD1. CDR3 size: 17 residues. The ends lost 6 bases at V and 0 bases at J; junction bases unmatched: 10. Germline V CDR1 and CDR2: MDHEN, SYDVKM. The CDR3 DNA reads as TGTGCCAGCAGCCTAGGGGGACAGGCTTATAGCAATCAGCCCCAGCATTTT. It specifies CASSLGGQAYSNQPQHF.

The DNA for the CDR3 is TGTGCCAGCTCACCACAGGGTACCGGGGAGCTGTTTTTT. Protein product: CASSPQGTGELFF. The chain couples TRBV18 to TRBJ2-2; unclear D gene. CDR1 is KGHSH and CDR2 is LQKENI in the germline V gene. The CDR3 length is 13 residues. V was pared by 1 base and J by 5 bases, with 5 bases between.

This chain uses TRBV7-2 with TRBJ2-1; 10 bases match TRBD2. CDR1 and CDR2 (germline): SGHTA, FQGNSA. Germline trimming cut 1 base from V and 7 bases from J; bases unmatched to any gene: 7. The CDR3 consists of 16 residues. CDR3 residues: CASSLGSGRARNEQFF. The CDR3 nucleotides read TGTGCCAGCAGCTTAGGGAGCGGGAGGGCTAGGAATGAGCAGTTCTTC.

This clone showed up just once. The chain joins TRBV14 to TRBJ2-7, with 8 bases matching TRBD1. The junction had 7 bases not matched to a gene; V was cut back by 1 base and J by 5 bases. CDR1 and CDR2 from the germline V gene are SGHDN and FVKESK. The CDR3 is made up of 15 amino acids. CDR3 amino acids: CASSQVPGGFDEQYF. The CDR3, as DNA: TGTGCCAGCAGCCAAGTACCAGGGGGCTTTGACGAGCAGTACTTC.

The rearrangement joins TRBV7-2 to TRBJ1-2; the D gene is possibly TRBD1 (6 bases). The CDR3 covers 16 residues. V lost 7 bases and J lost 4, with 22 bases in between. Germline CDR1 and CDR2: SGHTA and FQGNSA. The CDR3 bases are TGTGCCAGCACGGTCGTAAGGGGACACTCCCTCTATGGCTACACCTTC. It encodes CASTVVRGHSLYGYTF.

This clone has only a few counts. The gene calls are TRBV7-8 and TRBJ2-7, with unresolved D. The CDR3 has 12 residues. Looked up from germline, CDR1 is SGHVS and CDR2 is FQNEAQ. The V gene lost 4 bases and the J gene lost 6 bases, with 10 bases spanning the gap. As DNA, the CDR3 is TGTGCCAGCAGCTCCGAAAAGAGCGAGCAGTACTTC. Translated: CASSSEKSEQYF. Full variable domain (missing parts from reference TRBV7-8 and TRBJ2-7): GAGVSQSPRYKVAKRGQDVALRCDPISGHVSLFWYQQALGQGPEFLTYFQNEAQLDKSGLPSDRFFAERPEGSVSTLKIQRTQQEDSAVYLCASSSEKSEQYFGPGTRLTVT.

The V call is TRBV19, the J call TRBJ2-1; 7 bases fit TRBD2. The CDR3 is 17 residues long. V shed 5 bases, J shed 3 bases, and the junction held 13 bases outside the gene matches. CDR1 and CDR2 from the germline V gene are LNHDA and SQIVND (reference sequence). Here the CDR3 DNA reads TGTGCCAGTAGTTCCCCGGTCGGGCTAGCGGACTACAATGAGCAGTTCTTC. Amino acid sequence: CASSSPVGLADYNEQFF. The whole variable domain, remainder taken from reference TRBV19 and TRBJ2-1, is DGGITQSPKYLFRKEGQNVTLSCEQNLNHDAMYWYRQDPGQGLRLIYYSQIVNDFQKGDIAEGYSVSREKKESFPLTVTSAQKNPTAFYLCASSSPVGLADYNEQFFGPGTRLTVL.

CDR3 sequence (DNA): TGTGCCAGCAGCAAACAGCTAGCCAAAAACATTCAGTACTTC. Amino acids: CASSKQLAKNIQYF. This chain links TRBV7-2 with TRBJ2-4; D gene unclear. The V end was cut by 5 bases, the J end by 0 bases, with 8 bases between. CDR1 is SGHTA and CDR2 is FQGNSA in the germline V gene. CDR3 length: 14 amino acids.

The CDR3 DNA follows: TGTGCCAGCTCACCTAGCGGGAGCAGCTCCTACGAGCAGTACTTC. This encodes CASSPSGSSSYEQYF. The chain couples TRBV18 to TRBJ2-7; 9 nucleotides match TRBD2. The V gene's germline CDR1 is KGHSH and CDR2 LQKENI. The CDR3 is 15 residues long. Trimming took 3 bases from V and 0 from J; bases not matched to a gene: 3. The full variable domain, its missing parts supplied by reference TRBV18 and TRBJ2-7, is NAGVMQNPRHLVRRRGQEARLRCSPMKGHSHVYWYRQLPEEGLKFMVYLQKENIIDESGMPKERFSAEFPKEGPSILRIQQVVRGDSAAYFCASSPSGSSSYEQYFGPGTRLTVT.

This chain uses TRBV7-2 with TRBJ2-1; D might be TRBD2 (7 bases). The CDR3 is made up of 16 amino acids. CDR1 is SGHTA and CDR2 is FQGNSA in the germline V gene. Trimming left V 5 bases short and J 8 bases short, with 22 bases between. CDR3 bases: TGTGCCAGCAGCATGCCCAGGGGCGGGAGAATCGATGAGCAGTTCTTC. Protein: CASSMPRGGRIDEQFF.

This clone was observed a few times. This chain uses TRBV2 with TRBJ2-2, with 8 positions matching TRBD1. The germline V gene encodes CDR1 SNHLY and CDR2 FYNNEI. The CDR3 is 15 residues long. V was pared by 6 bases and J by 1 base, with 4 bases of the junction left unmatched. This CDR3 reads CASRGQGRNTGELFF. CDR3 nucleotides: TGTGCCAGCAGAGGACAGGGACGGAACACCGGGGAGCTGTTTTTT.

This clone was found once. The V and J genes are TRBV28 and TRBJ2-7; maybe TRBD1 (6 bases). Trimming left V 8 bases short and J 5 bases short, with 22 bases between. The CDR3 spans 15 residues. Germline CDR1 and CDR2: MDHEN and SYDVKM. CDR3 in DNA: TGTGCCAGCCTACTGCCGGGTCAGAGGGACAACGAGCAGTACTTC. This sequence encodes CASLLPGQRDNEQYF.

This clone turned up a few times. The genes are TRBV29-1 and TRBJ1-3; weak D call: TRBD1 (5 bases). The V end was cut by 4 bases, the J end by 0 bases, with 7 bases between. CDR3 length: 13 amino acids. Germline V gene data show CDR1 as SQVTM and CDR2 as ANQGSEA. This CDR3 is CSVGQYSGNTIYF. DNA for the CDR3: TGCAGCGTTGGACAGTACTCTGGAAACACCATATATTTT.

This sequence joins TRBV9 and TRBJ2-1, with a weak D call TRBD1 (6 bases). The CDR3 has 15 amino acids. The V end was cut by 2 bases, the J end by 0 bases, with 9 bases between. Germline V CDR1 and CDR2: SGDLS, YYNGEE. Here the CDR3 reads CASSVTGPSYNEQFF. The CDR3 nucleotides are TGTGCCAGCAGCGTCACAGGGCCCTCCTACAATGAGCAGTTCTTC.